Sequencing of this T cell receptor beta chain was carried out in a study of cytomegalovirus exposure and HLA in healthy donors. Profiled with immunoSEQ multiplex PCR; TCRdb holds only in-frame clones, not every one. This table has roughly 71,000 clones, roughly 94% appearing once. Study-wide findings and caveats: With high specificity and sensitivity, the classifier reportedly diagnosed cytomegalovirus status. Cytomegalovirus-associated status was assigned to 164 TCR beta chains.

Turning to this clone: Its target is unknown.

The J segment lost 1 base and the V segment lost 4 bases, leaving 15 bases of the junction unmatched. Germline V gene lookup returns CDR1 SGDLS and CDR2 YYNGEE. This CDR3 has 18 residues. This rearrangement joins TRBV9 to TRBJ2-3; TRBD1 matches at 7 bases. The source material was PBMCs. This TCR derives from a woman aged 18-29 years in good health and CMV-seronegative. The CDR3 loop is CASSSNQKGAVGTDTQYF. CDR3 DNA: TGTGCCAGCAGCTCCAACCAGAAGGGGGCGGTCGGCACAGATACGCAGTATTTT.